A single sample is the source of the 32 T cell receptor beta chains below, sequenced in a study of cytomegalovirus exposure and HLA in healthy donors. Both 60 Vbeta primers and 13 Jbeta primers went into the PCR. The assay was immunoSEQ multiplex PCR, and TCRdb's table has in-frame clones only and misses some. This sample has 76,000 or so clones, with 79% found just once. Source material: PBMCs. Source of these receptors: a young man in good health and CMV-seronegative.

This clone has only one observation. The rearrangement links TRBV13 to TRBJ1-2; TRBD1 is a possible D gene (6 bases). CDR3 size: 14 residues. Trimming removed 7 bases at V and 4 bases at J, with 16 bases between. CDR1 is PRHDT and CDR2 is FYEKMQ in the germline V gene (reference sequence). The CDR3 sequence: CASTATGRPYGYTF. The CDR3 coding sequence is TGTGCCAGCACCGCGACAGGTCGGCCCTATGGCTACACCTTC.

The rearrangement joins TRBV7-9 to TRBJ2-5, with 7 bases identical to TRBD1. Germline V gene data show CDR1 as SEHNR and CDR2 as FQNEAQ (reference sequence). The CDR3 contains 16 residues. V shed 2 bases and J 0 bases; nucleotides not matched to a gene: 6. The CDR3 sequence is CASSLTWQGDQETQYF. The CDR3 DNA sequence: TGTGCCAGCAGCTTAACTTGGCAGGGGGACCAAGAGACCCAGTACTTC.

The V gene is TRBV7-9, the J gene TRBJ2-7, with D possibly matching TRBD2 (5 bases). The CDR3 consists of 15 residues. CDR1 is SEHNR, CDR2 FQNEAQ, per germline (reference sequence). Trimming removed 5 bases from V and 0 bases from J, with 14 bases in between. In DNA form, the CDR3 reads TGTGCCAGCAGCATCGCCGGGATATTCTCCTACGAGCAGTACTTC. This translates into CASSIAGIFSYEQYF.

The sample holds a few counts of this clone. V and J are TRBV2 and TRBJ2-7; 9 positions match TRBD1. The CDR3 length is 16 residues. V shed 4 bases and J 1 base; nucleotides not matched to a gene: 8. Germline lookup yields CDR1 SNHLY and CDR2 FYNNEI. For the CDR3, the DNA is TGTGCCAGCAGTGGCCCCAAGACAGGGGGTTCCTACGAGCAGTACTTC. Its translation is CASSGPKTGGSYEQYF.

This clone was seen only a few times. V is TRBV19 and J is TRBJ2-1; D is perhaps TRBD2 (5 bases). CDR1 LNHDA and CDR2 SQIVND come from the germline V gene (reference sequence). V lost 3 bases to trimming and J lost 1 base, with 13 bases between them. The CDR3 runs to 16 residues. As DNA, the CDR3 is TGTGCCAGTAGTATCTCCGGAGGTGCATCCTACAATGAGCAGTTCTTC. It yields the protein CASSISGGASYNEQFF.

The gene calls are TRBV19 and TRBJ2-1; unclear D gene. The CDR3 has 13 residues. Trimming took 3 bases from V and 7 from J, leaving 10 bases between them. Germline lookup yields CDR1 LNHDA and CDR2 SQIVND (reference sequence). The CDR3 DNA is TGTGCCAGTAGTATGAACAGCCTGAATGAGCAGTTCTTC. Translated, it gives CASSMNSLNEQFF.

The rearrangement links TRBV7-9 to TRBJ1-2; perhaps TRBD1 as D (6 bases). Germline loops: CDR1 SEHNR, CDR2 FQNEAQ (reference sequence). The V end was cut by 2 bases, the J end by 1 base, with 17 bases between. The CDR3 totals 17 residues. The CDR3 DNA reads TGTGCCAGCAGCTTACCTTTGGACAGCAGTTATAACTATGGCTACACCTTC. Translation: CASSLPLDSSYNYGYTF.

Details on this clone: Mismatch with germline at one junction end may stem from a read error. The chain couples TRBV4-2 to TRBJ2-3; TRBD2 matches at 9 bases. There are 16 residues in the CDR3. Looked up from germline, CDR1 is LGHNA and CDR2 is YNFKEQ. CDR3 bases: TGTGCCTGCAGCCCATTAGCGGGAGTACGGGCAGATACGCAGTATTTT. Encoded protein: CACSPLAGVRADTQYF.

Note on this clone: A junction end diverges from the germline sequence, so it may reflect a read error. Other DNA sequences in this specimen translate into the identical CDR3. The chain combines TRBV6-5 with TRBJ1-1, with a weak D call TRBD1 (5 bases). The CDR3 loop spans 13 amino acids. Germline CDR1 MNHEY, CDR2 SVGAGI. The CDR3 DNA reads TGTGCCAGCAGTCGCCGGGGGGGTTCTGAAGCTTTCTTC. Amino acids: CASSRRGGSEAFF.

The rearrangement uses TRBV7-2 and TRBJ1-2; D is unresolved. CDR3 length: 15 amino acids. V lost 3 bases to trimming and J lost 2 bases, with 13 bases between them. Germline V gives CDR1 SGHTA, CDR2 FQGNSA. CDR3 in amino acids: CASSFYRGSNYGYTF. CDR3 bases: TGTGCCAGCAGCTTCTACCGGGGTTCCAACTATGGCTACACCTTC. Using reference TRBV7-2 and TRBJ1-2 for the parts outside the CDR3, the full variable domain is GAGVSQSPSNKVTEKGKDVELRCDPISGHTALYWYRQSLGQGLEFLIYFQGNSAPDKSGLPSDRFSAERTGGSVSTLTIQRTQQEDSAVYLCASSFYRGSNYGYTFGSGTRLTVV.

V usage is TRBV19 and J usage is TRBJ2-7, with 9 bases aligning to TRBD1. With V trimmed by 3 bases and J by 2 bases, 5 bases remained unmatched. Germline CDR1 and CDR2: LNHDA and SQIVND (reference sequence). The CDR3 runs 15 residues. The CDR3: CASSMGGTGTYEQYF. The CDR3 DNA reads as TGTGCCAGTAGTATGGGGGGGACAGGGACCTACGAGCAGTACTTC.

This chain links TRBV30 with TRBJ1-1, with a tentative D call TRBD1 (5 bases). The CDR3 has 13 amino acids. The germline V and J ends were trimmed by 1 base and 5 bases, with 11 bases remaining between them. CDR1 GTSNPN and CDR2 SVGIG come from the germline V gene (reference sequence). CDR3 sequence: CAWSAGLRTEAFF. CDR3 bases: TGTGCCTGGAGTGCGGGACTCCGGACTGAAGCTTTCTTT.

This rearrangement joins TRBV29-1 to TRBJ1-2; possibly TRBD1 for D (5 bases). Per germline, CDR1 SQVTM and CDR2 ANQGSEA. CDR3 length: 12 amino acids. The germline V and J ends were trimmed by 7 bases and 4 bases, with 13 bases remaining between them. DNA for the CDR3: TGCAGCGCCGTTGACAGTACCTATGGCTACACCTTC. As protein: CSAVDSTYGYTF.

The V call is TRBV28, the J call TRBJ2-1; 10 bases are a match to TRBD2. V shed 8 bases, J shed 3 bases, and the junction held 4 bases outside the gene matches. The V gene's germline CDR1 is MDHEN and CDR2 SYDVKM. This CDR3 is 14 amino acids long. The chain's CDR3 is CASQRGGFYNEQFF. The DNA of the CDR3 is TGTGCCAGCCAGCGGGGGGGCTTCTACAATGAGCAGTTCTTC.

The chain is built from TRBV6-5 and TRBJ2-7; 8 bases align to TRBD1. This CDR3 is 13 amino acids long. CDR1 is MNHEY and CDR2 is SVGAGI in the germline V gene. V was clipped by 4 bases and J by 6 bases; unmatched bases: 5. The CDR3 DNA reads TGTGCCAGCAGTTTCGGACAGGGAGTCGAGCAGTACTTC. Its protein is CASSFGQGVEQYF.

V is TRBV4-3 and J is TRBJ2-1; weak D call: TRBD2 (5 bases). Trimming stripped 0 bases from V and 10 bases from J, with 13 bases between. The CDR3 spans 14 residues. CDR1 and CDR2 (germline): LGHNA, YSLEER. As DNA, the CDR3 is TGCGCCAGCAGCCAAGATGGGAGTACGACGGAGCAGTTCTTC. Its protein is CASSQDGSTTEQFF.

This clone was observed a single time. The rearrangement uses TRBV27 and TRBJ1-4; D perhaps matches TRBD1 (5 bases). With 6 bases removed from V and 4 bases from J, the gap between germline ends came to 6 bases. Looked up from germline, CDR1 is MNHEY and CDR2 is SMNVEV (reference sequence). CDR3 length equals 12 residues. The CDR3 loop reads CASSRVNEKLFF. As DNA, the CDR3 is TGTGCCAGCAGCAGGGTTAATGAAAAACTGTTTTTT.

The chain employs TRBV2 and TRBJ1-5; perhaps TRBD1 as D (5 bases). The CDR3 has 14 residues. CDR1 and CDR2 (germline): SNHLY, FYNNEI. V gave up 3 bases and J gave up 7 bases, with 13 bases separating them. The CDR3 DNA is TGTGCCAGCAGTGATTGGCGACAGAGCCAGCCCCAGCATTTT. It translates to CASSDWRQSQPQHF.

V and J are TRBV10-2 and TRBJ2-7; 10 nucleotides match TRBD1. The CDR3 totals 15 residues. Germline V gene lookup returns CDR1 WSHSY and CDR2 SAAADI. Unmatched junction bases numbered 9, after V lost 6 bases and J lost 4 bases. The CDR3 reads CASRYPGQGTYEQYF. Here the CDR3 DNA reads TGCGCCAGCAGATATCCGGGACAGGGGACATACGAGCAGTACTTC.

This clone was seen a single time. The V and J genes are TRBV5-1 and TRBJ2-1; TRBD2 matches 8 bases. After removal of 0 bases from V and 3 bases from J, the junction contained 5 bases not matched to a gene. The CDR3 contains 16 residues. The germline V gene has CDR1 SGHRS and CDR2 YFSETQ. The DNA of the CDR3 is TGCGCCAGCAGCTTGGGTGGTAGCGGGGTCTACAATGAGCAGTTCTTC. Translation gives CASSLGGSGVYNEQFF.

The chain recombines TRBV7-2 with TRBJ2-1; 10 bases are shared with TRBD2. Trimming took 5 bases from V and 10 from J; bases not matched to a gene: 5. The V gene's germline CDR1 is SGHTA and CDR2 FQGNSA. The CDR3 is made up of 13 amino acids. The CDR3 nucleotides read TGTGCCAGCAGCCACCCACTAGCGGGGGAGCAGTTCTTC. Translation: CASSHPLAGEQFF.

V and J are TRBV6-1 and TRBJ1-2; D uncertain. CDR3 length equals 12 residues. Trimming left V 7 bases short and J 8 bases short, with 14 bases between. Germline CDR1 reads MNHNS; CDR2 reads SASEGT. CDR3 residues: CASTDTGRGYTF. The CDR3 DNA is TGTGCCAGCACCGACACCGGTAGAGGCTACACCTTC.

This clone was seen just once. The CDR3, as DNA: TGCGCCAGCAGCTTCCTGGACAGGGGGAACACTGAAGCTTTCTTT. This gives the protein CASSFLDRGNTEAFF. The V and J genes are TRBV5-1 and TRBJ1-1, with 9 positions matching TRBD1. Trimming removed 2 bases from V and 1 base from J; junction bases left unmatched: 3. This CDR3 comprises 15 residues. Germline values: CDR1 SGHRS, CDR2 YFSETQ.

J is TRBJ2-3 and V is TRBV2; 9 bases map to TRBD2. Germline CDR1 and CDR2: SNHLY and FYNNEI. The V segment lost 8 bases and the J segment 6 bases; nucleotides outside the gene matches: 12. The CDR3 runs to 15 residues. This CDR3 is CASCPDSGGADTQYF. The CDR3 nucleotides read TGTGCCAGCTGCCCTGATAGCGGGGGTGCTGATACGCAGTATTTT.

The V gene is TRBV7-2, the J gene TRBJ2-3; TRBD2 matches 10 bases. The CDR3 extends over 17 amino acids. Trimming at V came to 0 bases and at J to 4 bases, leaving 7 bases not matched to a gene. Per the germline V gene, CDR1 is SGHTA and CDR2 is FQGNSA. The CDR3 nucleotides read TGTGCCAGCAGCTTAGCGGGGCAAGCGGGAGGGCCAGATACGCAGTATTTT. It encodes CASSLAGQAGGPDTQYF. Supplemented by reference TRBV7-2 and TRBJ2-3, the full variable domain reads GAGVSQSPSNKVTEKGKDVELRCDPISGHTALYWYRQSLGQGLEFLIYFQGNSAPDKSGLPSDRFSAERTGGSVSTLTIQRTQQEDSAVYLCASSLAGQAGGPDTQYFGPGTRLTVL.

This clone was observed a few times. The CDR3 nucleotides read TGCGCCAGCAGTCCACAACCGGGCACTGAAGCTTTCTTT. It yields the protein CASSPQPGTEAFF. J is TRBJ1-1 and V is TRBV10-1; D remains ambiguous. The V gene lost 5 bases and the J gene lost 4 bases, with 11 bases spanning the gap. Germline V lookup: CDR1 WNHNN, CDR2 SYGVQD (reference sequence). This CDR3 spans 13 amino acids.

The chain employs TRBV4-2 and TRBJ2-1; TRBD2 matches 8 bases. Losses at the gene ends were 0 bases for V and 11 bases for J; bases not matched to a gene: 15. The CDR3 has 17 amino acids. Germline loops: CDR1 LGHNA, CDR2 YNFKEQ. The CDR3 spells CASSQEASASGLRKQFF. In DNA form, the CDR3 reads TGTGCCAGCAGCCAAGAGGCCTCGGCTAGCGGGCTTAGGAAGCAGTTCTTC.

J is TRBJ1-1 and V is TRBV6-5; D is undetermined. The CDR3 totals 15 residues. The ends were cut back, 0 bases at V and 1 base at J, with 9 bases in the middle. CDR1 is MNHEY, CDR2 SVGAGI, per germline. CDR3 loop: CASSYSKRSNTEAFF. The CDR3 nucleotides are TGTGCCAGCAGTTACTCGAAGAGATCGAACACTGAAGCTTTCTTT.

The chain combines TRBV27 with TRBJ2-3; tentatively, D is TRBD1 (5 bases). V lost 5 bases and J lost 3, with 9 bases in between. The V gene's germline CDR1 is MNHEY and CDR2 SMNVEV (reference sequence). The CDR3 has 13 amino acids. CDR3 region: CASSPDRTDTQYF. The CDR3 DNA reads TGTGCCAGCAGTCCAGACAGAACAGATACGCAGTATTTT.

V and J are TRBV5-1 and TRBJ2-3; 12 bases agree with TRBD2. The V segment lost 10 bases and the J segment 0 bases; nucleotides outside the gene matches: 6. The germline V gene has CDR1 SGHRS and CDR2 YFSETQ. The length of the CDR3 is 15 residues. The CDR3 sequence: CASRTSGTSTDTQYF. As DNA, the CDR3 is TGCGCCTCTCGGACTAGCGGGACCAGCACAGATACGCAGTATTTT.

This clone was detected only once. The chain links TRBV7-2 to TRBJ2-1, with D possibly being TRBD1 (6 bases). V lost 2 bases and J 8 bases, leaving 13 bases between the germline ends. CDR3 length: 14 residues. Germline CDR1 SGHTA, CDR2 FQGNSA. The CDR3 coding sequence is TGTGCCAGCAGCTTAACAGGGAATGAGTATGAGCAGTTCTTC. It yields the protein CASSLTGNEYEQFF.

V and J are TRBV10-2 and TRBJ2-7; D ambiguous. This CDR3 contains 12 residues. Germline V gene lookup returns CDR1 WSHSY and CDR2 SAAADI. V was trimmed by 6 bases and J by 2 bases, leaving 8 bases between them. CDR3 residues: CASSADTYEQYF. CDR3 in DNA: TGCGCCAGCAGCGCAGATACCTACGAGCAGTACTTC.